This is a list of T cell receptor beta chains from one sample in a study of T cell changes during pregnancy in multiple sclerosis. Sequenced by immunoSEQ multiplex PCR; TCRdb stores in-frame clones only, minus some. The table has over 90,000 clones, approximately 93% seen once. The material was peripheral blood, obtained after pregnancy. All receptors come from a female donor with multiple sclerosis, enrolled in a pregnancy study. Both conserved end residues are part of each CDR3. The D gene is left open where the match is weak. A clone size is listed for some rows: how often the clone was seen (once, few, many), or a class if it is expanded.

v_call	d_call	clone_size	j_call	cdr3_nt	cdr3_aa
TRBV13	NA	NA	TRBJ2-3	TGTGCCAGCAGCGTAGAGAAGCCTACGCAGTATTTT	CASSVEKPTQYF
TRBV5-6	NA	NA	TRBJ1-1	TGTGCCAGCAGCCCTGCAGCCGAGGACATAAACACTGAAGCTTTCTTT	CASSPAAEDINTEAFF
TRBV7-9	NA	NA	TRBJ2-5	TGTGCCAGCAGCTTAGCCGGTAGCGGAGACCTCGGGACCCAGTACTTC	CASSLAGSGDLGTQYF
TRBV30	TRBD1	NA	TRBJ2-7	TGTGCCTGGGACAGGGACGCCTACGAGCAGTACTTC	CAWDRDAYEQYF
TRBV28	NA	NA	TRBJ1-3	TGTGCCAGCAGTGCCTACGGGAGCTCTGGAAACACCATATATTTT	CASSAYGSSGNTIYF
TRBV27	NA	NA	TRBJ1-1	TGTGCCAGCAGTTTCCGGGACAAGAACACTGAAGCTTTCTTT	CASSFRDKNTEAFF
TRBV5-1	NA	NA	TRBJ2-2	TGCGCCAGCAGCTTAAGGCAGGGCTTAAACACCGGGGAGCTGTTTTTT	CASSLRQGLNTGELFF
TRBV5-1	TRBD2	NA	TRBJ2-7	TGCGCCAGCAGCTTGATGCTAGCGGAATATACCCCCGAGCAGTACTTC	CASSLMLAEYTPEQYF
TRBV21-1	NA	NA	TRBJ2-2	TGTGCCAGCAGCAAAGAGGAGGCCGACAGGGCGGGCACCGGGGAGCTGTTTTTT	CASSKEEADRAGTGELFF
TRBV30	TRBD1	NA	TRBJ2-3	TGTGCCTGGAATCCGGGACAGGGCTTCGCAGATACGCAGTATTTT	CAWNPGQGFADTQYF
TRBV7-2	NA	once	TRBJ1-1	TGTGCCAGCAGCTTAGTGATGGTAGTGAACACTGAAGCTTTCTTT	CASSLVMVVNTEAFF
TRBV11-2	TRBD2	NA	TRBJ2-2	TGTGCCAGCAGCCAAGTACGGGTGGGAGGGCAAACCGGGGAGCTGTTTTTT	CASSQVRVGGQTGELFF
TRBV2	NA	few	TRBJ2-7	TGTGCCAGCACGGACACCTCCTACGAGCAGTACTTC	CASTDTSYEQYF
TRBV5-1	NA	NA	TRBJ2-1	TGCGCCAGCACCGCCGGACTAGAGCAGTTCTTC	CASTAGLEQFF
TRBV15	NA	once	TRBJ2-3	TGTGCCACCAGCACCCGCCCCTGGGGAGTAGATACGCAGTATTTT	CATSTRPWGVDTQYF
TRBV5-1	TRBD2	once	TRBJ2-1	TGCGCCAGCAGCTTGGCCGCTAGCGGTGAGCAGTTCTTC	CASSLAASGEQFF
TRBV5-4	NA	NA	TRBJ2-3	TGTGCCAGCAGCTCCCCCTTCCTGTCGGATACGCAGTATTTT	CASSSPFLSDTQYF
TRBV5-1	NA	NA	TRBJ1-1	TGCGCCAGCAGCTCGGGACAACCGAACGGGGGGACTGAAGCTTTCTTT	CASSSGQPNGGTEAFF
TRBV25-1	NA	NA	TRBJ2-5	TGTGCCAGCAGCCTTAATAGGAACAGGGATCAAGAGACCCAGTACTTC	CASSLNRNRDQETQYF
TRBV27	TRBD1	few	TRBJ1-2	TGTGCCAGCAGTTTATCTACCGGGACAGATGGCTACACCTTC	CASSLSTGTDGYTF
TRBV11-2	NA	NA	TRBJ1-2	TGTGCCAGCAGTCTTTCCAGGGACATCTATGGCTACACCTTC	CASSLSRDIYGYTF
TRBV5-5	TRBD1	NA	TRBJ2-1	TGTGCCAGCAGCCAGGCCCGGACAGGGAACAATGAGCAGTTCTTC	CASSQARTGNNEQFF
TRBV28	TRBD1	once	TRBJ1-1	TGTGCCAGCAGTTTATGGTCAGGGGGGAACACTGAAGCTTTCTTT	CASSLWSGGNTEAFF
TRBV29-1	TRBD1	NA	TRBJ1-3	TGCAGCGTTGGGACAGGGGGTATTTTCGGAAACACCATATATTTT	CSVGTGGIFGNTIYF
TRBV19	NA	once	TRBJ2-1	TGTGCCAGTAGTATATACTTTGAGAATGAGCAGTTCTTC	CASSIYFENEQFF
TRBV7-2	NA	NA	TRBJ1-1	TGTGCCAGCAGCTTAGCGCCGGGTTTCGGGACTGAAGCTTTCTTT	CASSLAPGFGTEAFF
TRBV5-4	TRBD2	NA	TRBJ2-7	TGTGCCAGCAGCTCGGGACTAGTCCACGAGCAGTACTTC	CASSSGLVHEQYF
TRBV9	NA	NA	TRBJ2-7	TGTGCCAGCAGCGTAGGAAGTAGCGTGAGCTCCTACGAGCAGTACTTC	CASSVGSSVSSYEQYF
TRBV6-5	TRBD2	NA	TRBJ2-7	TGTGCCAGCAGTGTCAGCGGGAGTGGGGCCTACGAGCAGTACTTC	CASSVSGSGAYEQYF
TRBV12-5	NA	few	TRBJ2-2	TGTGCTAGTGCCCCCCACCCTACTCACACCGGGGAGCTGTTTTTT	CASAPHPTHTGELFF
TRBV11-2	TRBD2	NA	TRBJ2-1	TGTGCCAGCAGCTTAGCTAGCGGGAGTCGCAATGAGCAGTTCTTC	CASSLASGSRNEQFF
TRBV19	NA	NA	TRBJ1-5	TGTGCCAGTAGTATCGCCGGACAGATCAATCAGCCCCAGCATTTT	CASSIAGQINQPQHF
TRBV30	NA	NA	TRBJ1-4	TGTGCCTGGACCGGGAATGAAAAACTGTTTTTT	CAWTGNEKLFF
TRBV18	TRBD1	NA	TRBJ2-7	TGTGCCAGCTCCCCAGGGGACAGGGGGGCACGTTACGAGCAGTACTTC	CASSPGDRGARYEQYF
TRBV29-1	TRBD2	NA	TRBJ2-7	TGCAGCGCAGAACTAGCGGGAACCTACGAGCAGTACTTC	CSAELAGTYEQYF
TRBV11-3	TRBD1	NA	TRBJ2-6	TGTGCCCGTCCCGGGACAGGGGTTGGGGCCAACGTCCTGACTTTC	CARPGTGVGANVLTF
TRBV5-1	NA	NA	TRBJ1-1	TGCGCCAGCAGCTCGACAGTGAACACTGAAGCTTTCTTT	CASSSTVNTEAFF
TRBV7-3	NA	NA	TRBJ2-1	TGTGCCAGCAGCCGCTCCCAGTTTCAGGATGAGCAGTTCTTC	CASSRSQFQDEQFF
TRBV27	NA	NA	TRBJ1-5	TGTGCCAGCAGTTTATACCGGACAGATGATAGCAATCAGCCCCAGCATTTT	CASSLYRTDDSNQPQHF
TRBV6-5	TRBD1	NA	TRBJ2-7	TGTGCCAGCAGAACGGGGCAGGGGGAGTCCTACGAGCAGTACTTC	CASRTGQGESYEQYF
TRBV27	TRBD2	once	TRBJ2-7	TGTGCCAGCAGTTTATCGGCTAGCGGGTATCTGTACGAGCAGTACTTC	CASSLSASGYLYEQYF
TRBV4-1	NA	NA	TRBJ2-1	TGCGCCAGCAGCCAAATCGTGGGCTATGAGCAGTTCTTC	CASSQIVGYEQFF
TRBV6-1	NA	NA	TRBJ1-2	TGTGCCAGCAGTGAAGCGCCCAGGGTTGGTGGCTACACCTTC	CASSEAPRVGGYTF
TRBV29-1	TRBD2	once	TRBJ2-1	TGCAGCGTTGAAGGGCTAGCGGGAAAGGCTTCCTACAATGAGCAGTTCTTC	CSVEGLAGKASYNEQFF
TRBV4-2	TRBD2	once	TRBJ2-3	TGTGCCAGCAGCCAATTCCGTGGCGGGAGGGCCGAAGATACGCAGTATTTT	CASSQFRGGRAEDTQYF
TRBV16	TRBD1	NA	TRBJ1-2	TGTGCCAGCAGCCAATCCCGACAGGGACTAGGGTATGGCTACACCTTC	CASSQSRQGLGYGYTF
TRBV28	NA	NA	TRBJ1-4	TGTGCCAGCAGGACTAGACTACGGGGTAATGAAAAACTGTTTTTT	CASRTRLRGNEKLFF
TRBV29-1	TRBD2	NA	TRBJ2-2	TGCAGCGTTGGGGAGGGTAGCGGGGAGCTGTTTTTT	CSVGEGSGELFF
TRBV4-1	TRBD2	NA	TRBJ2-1	TGCGCCAGCAGCCAAGTCAGGCGGGAGGTCTCCTACAATGAGCAGTTCTTC	CASSQVRREVSYNEQFF
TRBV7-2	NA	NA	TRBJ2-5	TGTGCCAGCAGCTTGGGGCTAGGGGTCCCGGGGACCCAGTACTTC	CASSLGLGVPGTQYF
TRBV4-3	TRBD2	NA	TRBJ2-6	TGCGCCAGCAGCCAAGTTTCGGGAGGGGATGGGGCCAACGTCCTGACTTTC	CASSQVSGGDGANVLTF
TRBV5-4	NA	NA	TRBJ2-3	TGTGCCAGCAGCTTGGCCCGACTAGATGGCACAGATACGCAGTATTTT	CASSLARLDGTDTQYF
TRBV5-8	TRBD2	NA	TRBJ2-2	TGTGCCAGCAACACTCGGGGGGTGAACACCGGGGAGCTGTTTTTT	CASNTRGVNTGELFF
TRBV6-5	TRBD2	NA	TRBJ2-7	TGTGCCAGCTCTACGGGGGGTTACGAGCAGTACTTC	CASSTGGYEQYF
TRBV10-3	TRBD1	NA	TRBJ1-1	TGTGCCACCAGGTCTACAGGGGGGCACACTGAAGCTTTCTTT	CATRSTGGHTEAFF
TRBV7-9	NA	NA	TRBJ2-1	TGTGCCAGCAGCTTAATAACTCGTCAAAACTACAATGAGCAGTTCTTC	CASSLITRQNYNEQFF
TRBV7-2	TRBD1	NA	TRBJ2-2	TGTGCCAGCAGCTTCAGACAGGGGGCCGGGGAGCTGTTTTTT	CASSFRQGAGELFF
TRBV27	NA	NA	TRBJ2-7	TGTGCCAGCAGTTCCCTCTCCTACGAGCAGTACTTC	CASSSLSYEQYF